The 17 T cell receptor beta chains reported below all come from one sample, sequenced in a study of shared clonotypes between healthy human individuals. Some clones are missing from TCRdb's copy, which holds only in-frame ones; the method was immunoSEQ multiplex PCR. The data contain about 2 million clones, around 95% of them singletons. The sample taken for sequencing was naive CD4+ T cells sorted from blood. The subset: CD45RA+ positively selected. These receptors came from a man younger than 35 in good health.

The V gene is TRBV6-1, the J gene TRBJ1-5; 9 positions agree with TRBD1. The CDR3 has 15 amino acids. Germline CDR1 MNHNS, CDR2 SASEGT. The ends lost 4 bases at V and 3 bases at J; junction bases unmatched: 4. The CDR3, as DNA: TGTGCCAGCAGTGCGGGACAGGGTAACAATCAGCCCCAGCATTTT. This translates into CASSAGQGNNQPQHF.

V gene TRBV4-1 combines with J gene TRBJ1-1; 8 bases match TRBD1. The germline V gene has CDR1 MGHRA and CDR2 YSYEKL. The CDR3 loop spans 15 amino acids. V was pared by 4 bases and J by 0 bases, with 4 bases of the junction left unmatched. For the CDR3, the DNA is TGCGCCAGCAGCCTTTCGGACAGGGTGAACACTGAAGCTTTCTTT. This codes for CASSLSDRVNTEAFF.

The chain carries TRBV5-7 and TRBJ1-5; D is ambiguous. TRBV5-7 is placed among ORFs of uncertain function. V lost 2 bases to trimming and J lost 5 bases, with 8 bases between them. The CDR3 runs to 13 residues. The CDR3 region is CASSFEHDQPQHF. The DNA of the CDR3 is TGTGCCAGCAGCTTTGAACATGATCAGCCCCAGCATTTT.

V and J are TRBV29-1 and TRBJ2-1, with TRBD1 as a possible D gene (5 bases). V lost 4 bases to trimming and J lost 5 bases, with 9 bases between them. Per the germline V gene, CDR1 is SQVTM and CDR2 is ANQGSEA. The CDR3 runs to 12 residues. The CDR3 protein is CSVGDSHNEQFF. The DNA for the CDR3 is TGCAGCGTTGGAGACAGTCACAATGAGCAGTTCTTC.

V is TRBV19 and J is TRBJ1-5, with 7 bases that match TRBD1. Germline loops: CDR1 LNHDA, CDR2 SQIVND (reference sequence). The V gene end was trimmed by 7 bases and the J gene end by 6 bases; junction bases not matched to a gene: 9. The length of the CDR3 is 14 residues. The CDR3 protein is CASNNDRAPQPQHF. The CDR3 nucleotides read TGTGCCAGTAATAACGACAGGGCCCCTCAGCCCCAGCATTTT. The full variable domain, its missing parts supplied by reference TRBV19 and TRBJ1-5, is DGGITQSPKYLFRKEGQNVTLSCEQNLNHDAMYWYRQDPGQGLRLIYYSQIVNDFQKGDIAEGYSVSREKKESFPLTVTSAQKNPTAFYLCASNNDRAPQPQHFGDGTRLSIL.

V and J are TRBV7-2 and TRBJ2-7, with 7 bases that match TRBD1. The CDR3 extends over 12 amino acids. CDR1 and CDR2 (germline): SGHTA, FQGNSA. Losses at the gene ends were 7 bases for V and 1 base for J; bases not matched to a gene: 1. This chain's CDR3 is CASKGQSYEQYF. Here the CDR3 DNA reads TGTGCCAGCAAGGGACAGTCCTACGAGCAGTACTTC.

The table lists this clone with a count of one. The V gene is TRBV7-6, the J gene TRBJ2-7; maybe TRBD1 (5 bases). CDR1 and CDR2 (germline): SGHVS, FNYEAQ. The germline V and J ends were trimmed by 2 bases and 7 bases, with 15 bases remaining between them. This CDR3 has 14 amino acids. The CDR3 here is CASSLIARVGEQYF. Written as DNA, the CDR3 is TGTGCCAGCAGCTTAATAGCCAGGGTAGGAGAGCAGTACTTC.

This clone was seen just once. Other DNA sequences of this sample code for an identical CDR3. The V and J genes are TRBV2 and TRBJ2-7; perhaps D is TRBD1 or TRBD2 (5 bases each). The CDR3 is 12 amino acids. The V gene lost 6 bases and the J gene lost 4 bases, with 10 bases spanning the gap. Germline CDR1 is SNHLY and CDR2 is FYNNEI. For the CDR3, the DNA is TGTGCCAGCAGGGGGGACGGGTACGAGCAGTACTTC. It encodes CASRGDGYEQYF.

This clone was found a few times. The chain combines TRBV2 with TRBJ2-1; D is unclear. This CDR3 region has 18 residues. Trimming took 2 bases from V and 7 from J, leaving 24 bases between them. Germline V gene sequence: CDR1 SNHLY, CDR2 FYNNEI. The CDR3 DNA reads TGTGCCAGCAGTGAATTTTCTACCTCGGCCTTTTTGCGAAATGAGCAGTTCTTC. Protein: CASSEFSTSAFLRNEQFF.

The DNA of the CDR3 is TGTGCCAGCAGGGGGGGAGGGGAGAATCAGCCCCAGCATTTT. It codes for CASRGGGENQPQHF. This chain links TRBV28 with TRBJ1-5; TRBD1 is a possible D gene (5 bases). Per the germline V gene, CDR1 is MDHEN and CDR2 is SYDVKM. V lost 6 bases to trimming and J lost 4 bases, with 13 bases between them. The CDR3 is made up of 14 amino acids.

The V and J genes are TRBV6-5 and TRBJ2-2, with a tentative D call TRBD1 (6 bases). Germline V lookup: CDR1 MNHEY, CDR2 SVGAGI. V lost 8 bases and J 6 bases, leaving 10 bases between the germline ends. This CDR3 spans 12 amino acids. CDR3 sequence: CASQKGAGELFF. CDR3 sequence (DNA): TGTGCCAGCCAGAAGGGGGCCGGGGAGCTGTTTTTT.

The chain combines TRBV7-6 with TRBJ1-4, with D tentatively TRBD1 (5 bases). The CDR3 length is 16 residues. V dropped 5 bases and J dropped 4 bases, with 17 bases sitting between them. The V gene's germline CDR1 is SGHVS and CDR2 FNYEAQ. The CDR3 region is CASSLRGGVNNEKLFF. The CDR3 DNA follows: TGTGCCAGCAGCCTCCGAGGAGGGGTGAATAATGAAAAACTGTTTTTT. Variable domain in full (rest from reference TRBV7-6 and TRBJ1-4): GAGVSQSPRYKVTKRGQDVALRCDPISGHVSLYWYRQALGQGPEFLTYFNYEAQQDKSGLPNDRFSAERPEGSISTLTIQRTEQRDSAMYRCASSLRGGVNNEKLFFGSGTQLSVL.

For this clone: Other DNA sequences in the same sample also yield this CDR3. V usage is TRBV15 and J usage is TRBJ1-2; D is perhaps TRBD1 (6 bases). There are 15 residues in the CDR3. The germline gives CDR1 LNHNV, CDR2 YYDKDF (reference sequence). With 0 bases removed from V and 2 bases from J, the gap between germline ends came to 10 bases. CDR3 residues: CATSRDVGGNYGYTF. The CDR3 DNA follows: TGTGCCACCAGCAGAGACGTAGGGGGGAACTATGGCTACACCTTC.

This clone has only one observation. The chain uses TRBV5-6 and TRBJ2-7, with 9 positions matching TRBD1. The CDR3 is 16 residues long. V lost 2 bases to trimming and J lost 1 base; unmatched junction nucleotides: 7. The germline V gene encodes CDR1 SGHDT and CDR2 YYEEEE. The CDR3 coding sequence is TGTGCCAGCAGCTTCGCCGGGACAGGGTTTTCCTACGAGCAGTACTTC. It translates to CASSFAGTGFSYEQYF.

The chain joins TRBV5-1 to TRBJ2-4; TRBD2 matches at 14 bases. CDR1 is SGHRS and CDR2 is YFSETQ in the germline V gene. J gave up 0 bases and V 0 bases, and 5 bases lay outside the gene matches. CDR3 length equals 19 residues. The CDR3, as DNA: TGCGCCAGCAGCTTGGTGGGACTAGCGGGAGATCTAGCCAAAAACATTCAGTACTTC. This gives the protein CASSLVGLAGDLAKNIQYF.

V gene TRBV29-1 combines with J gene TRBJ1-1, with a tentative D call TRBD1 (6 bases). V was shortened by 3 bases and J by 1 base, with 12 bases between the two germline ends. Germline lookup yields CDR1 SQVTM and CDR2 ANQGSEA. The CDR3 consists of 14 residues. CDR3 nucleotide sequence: TGCAGCGTTGAGAGAGGGGGGGAGAACACTGAAGCTTTCTTT. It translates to CSVERGGENTEAFF. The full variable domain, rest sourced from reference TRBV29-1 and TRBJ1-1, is SAVISQKPSRDICQRGTSLTIQCQVDSQVTMMFWYRQQPGQSLTLIATANQGSEATYESGFVIDKFPISRPNLTFSTLTVSNMSPEDSSIYLCSVERGGENTEAFFGQGTRLTVV.

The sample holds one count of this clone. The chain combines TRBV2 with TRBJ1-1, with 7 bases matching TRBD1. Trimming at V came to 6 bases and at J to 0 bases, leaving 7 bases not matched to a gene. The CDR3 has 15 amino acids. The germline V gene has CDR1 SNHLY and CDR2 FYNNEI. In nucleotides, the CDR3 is TGTGCCAGCAGCCCGGGACAGATAATGAACACTGAAGCTTTCTTT. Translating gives CASSPGQIMNTEAFF.